The T cell receptor (beta chain) under discussion was sequenced for a study of CD8 T cells in ankylosing spondylitis (dated by TCRdb to 2017 to 2019). Broadly, across the study: The study set out to find disease-linked TCR variants by profiling T cell receptor beta repertoires in ankylosing spondylitis patients and healthy donors. In total, the full study cohort was made up of 110 or so healthy donors and approximately 24 ankylosing spondylitis patients. Peripheral blood samples were taken, and synovial fluid was additionally collected from ankylosing spondylitis patients.

The data were produced on an Illumina HiSeq 2500. Quantitative 5'-RACE with molecular barcodes was the method used to prepare the TCR beta libraries. The published analysis was carried out like this. A new computational method based on a probabilistic model of VDJ rearrangement was used to identify disease-linked TCR variants. The raw public data were reprocessed by TCRdb itself: fastp quality trimming at Q25, MiXCR clonotype calling, in-frame beta chains only. Merged by CDR3 protein, the rows form single entries marked with the most common genes and DNA. Here the V and J calls rest on TCRdb's processing, not on the authors' analysis. The sample table shows 100,000 to 150,000 distinct CDR3 sequences, and approximately 13% are seen once. 3% of the sample rests with the top ten. Including cysteine and phenylalanine, the CDR3 has 16 amino acids. The CDR3 DNA has 48 bases and is translated from base 1. Sequences SGHVS (CDR1) and FNYEAQ (CDR2) are obtained from the germline V gene. Deletion took 4 bases off V and 0 bases off J, with a span of 14 bases between the germline ends.

Beyond this particular receptor, the publication reports: According to the report, matched synovial fluid samples from ankylosing spondylitis patients were significantly enriched for the disease-linked clones. Blood from ankylosing spondylitis patients appeared to be characterized by a TCR beta motif composed of eight or nine highly homologous amino acid variants. Some of the motif variants had been reported before in the synovial fluid and blood of reactive arthritis patients, a finding that suggests common disease-initiation mechanisms. The disease-linked clones showed a CD8+ phenotype and occurred at relatively low frequencies in peripheral blood.

With respect to this clonotype: Its antigen remains undetermined. No much larger clonotype is one base removed from it; base qualities were not supplied.

This sequence originates from a female donor with ankylosing spondylitis or in good health (not recorded which). The sequenced sample was blood, either unsorted or a sorted T cell fraction (not recorded which). The chain joins TRBV7-6 to TRBJ2-3, with TRBD2 as a weak D call on 5 bases. The DNA sequence is given as TGTGCCAGCAGCTCAAAACTAGGAACTAGCACAGATACGCAGTATTTT. Translated, it gives CASSSKLGTSTDTQYF.